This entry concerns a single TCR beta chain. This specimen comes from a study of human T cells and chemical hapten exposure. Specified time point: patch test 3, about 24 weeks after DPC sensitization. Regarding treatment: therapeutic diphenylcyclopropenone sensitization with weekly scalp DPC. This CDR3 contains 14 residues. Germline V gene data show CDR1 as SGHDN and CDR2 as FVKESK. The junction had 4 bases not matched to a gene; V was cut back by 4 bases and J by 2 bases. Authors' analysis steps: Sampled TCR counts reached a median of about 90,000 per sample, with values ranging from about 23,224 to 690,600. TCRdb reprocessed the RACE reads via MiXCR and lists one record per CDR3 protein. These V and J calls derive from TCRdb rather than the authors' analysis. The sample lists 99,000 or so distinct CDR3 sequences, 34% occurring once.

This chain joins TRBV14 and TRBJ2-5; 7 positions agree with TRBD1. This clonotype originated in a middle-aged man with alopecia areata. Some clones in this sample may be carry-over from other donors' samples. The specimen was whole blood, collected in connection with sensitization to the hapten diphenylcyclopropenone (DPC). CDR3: CASSRTGLQETQYF. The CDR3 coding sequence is TGTGCCAGCAGCCGGACAGGTTTGCAAGAGACCCAGTACTTC.